This TCR beta chain was captured in a study of cytomegalovirus exposure and HLA in healthy donors. Germline trimming cut 3 bases from V and 7 bases from J; bases unmatched to any gene: 7. This CDR3 is 14 amino acids long. CDR1 and CDR2 (germline): SGDLS, YYNGEE. With 60 Vbeta and 13 Jbeta primers, the PCR was carried out. Assay: immunoSEQ multiplex PCR; the TCRdb copy retains only in-frame clones and omits some. The sample holds 100,000 to 150,000 clones, 76% seen once. This clone was seen a few times. J is TRBJ2-3 and V is TRBV9; 8 bases line up with TRBD2. The sequenced material came from PBMCs. The source of this sequence is a man between 45 and 60 years old in good health and CMV-seronegative. CDR3 in DNA: TGTGCCAGCAGCGCCGCCCCGGGGGGGCATACGCAGTATTTT. Amino acids: CASSAAPGGHTQYF.